The 22 T cell receptor beta chains below come from one sample, sequenced in a study of cytomegalovirus exposure and HLA in healthy donors. Primers: 60 Vbeta forward and 13 Jbeta reverse. Generated by immunoSEQ multiplex PCR, the TCRdb table keeps only in-frame clones and is missing some. Among about 120,000 clones listed, about 74% were seen once. Sequenced sample: PBMCs. The origin of the receptors is a woman aged 35 to 49 in good health and CMV-seropositive.

The CDR3 nucleotides read TGTGCCAGCAGCGGCGCACCCGGAGGGCCTAATTTGGATGAGCAGTTCTTC. Translation gives CASSGAPGGPNLDEQFF. This chain links TRBV9 with TRBJ2-1; a weak D match, TRBD2 (6 bases). Germline V gene data show CDR1 as SGDLS and CDR2 as YYNGEE. The germline V and J ends were trimmed by 3 bases and 8 bases, with 24 bases remaining between them. This CDR3 region has 17 residues.

This clone was seen a few times. This rearrangement joins TRBV5-4 to TRBJ2-2; possible D gene TRBD1, 7 bases. The CDR3 runs to 15 residues. Germline V gene sequence: CDR1 SGHNT, CDR2 YYREEE (reference sequence). Trimming removed 0 bases at V and 3 bases at J, with 9 bases between. CDR3 amino acids: CASSLGRGDTGELFF. The CDR3 region has the DNA TGTGCCAGCAGCTTGGGCAGGGGGGACACCGGGGAGCTGTTTTTT.

The CDR3 region is CAIKEYGGKDTEAFF. The CDR3 nucleotides are TGTGCCATCAAAGAGTACGGGGGGAAGGACACTGAAGCTTTCTTT. The chain recombines TRBV10-3 with TRBJ1-1; a weak D match, TRBD1 (5 bases). Germline CDR1 ENHRY, CDR2 SYGVKD. This CDR3 comprises 15 residues. Trimming pared 7 bases from V and 3 bases from J, leaving 18 bases between.

V and J are TRBV5-4 and TRBJ2-5, with 11 nucleotides matching TRBD2. Germline CDR1 reads SGHNT; CDR2 reads YYREEE (reference sequence). This CDR3 comprises 17 residues. V lost 2 bases and J lost 5; bases outside the gene matches: 11. For the CDR3, the DNA is TGTGCCAGCAGCTTCGGGATTAGCGGGAGGGGGGGGGAGACCCAGTACTTC. It is translated as CASSFGISGRGGETQYF.

The count of this clone is one. The rearrangement joins TRBV4-2 to TRBJ1-2, with a possible D match to TRBD1 (5 bases). The germline V and J ends were trimmed by 1 base and 5 bases, with 20 bases remaining between them. There are 17 residues in the CDR3. Germline V lookup: CDR1 LGHNA, CDR2 YNFKEQ. CDR3 DNA sequence: TGTGCCAGCAGCCAAGCGCAACAGGATTTGTGGCCATATGGCTACACCTTC. This encodes CASSQAQQDLWPYGYTF.

The chain uses TRBV19 and TRBJ2-2; tentative D call: TRBD1 (6 bases). CDR1 and CDR2 from the germline V gene are LNHDA and SQIVND (reference sequence). This CDR3 region has 16 residues. Trimming cost V 3 bases and J 5 bases, with 16 bases left between them. The CDR3 spells CASSIPGRGGTGELFF. DNA for the CDR3: TGTGCCAGTAGTATCCCCGGCAGGGGTGGGACCGGGGAGCTGTTTTTT.

Of note for this clone: The junction does not match germline at one end; this may be a read error. The V gene is TRBV6-5, the J gene TRBJ2-7; D is perhaps TRBD2 (5 bases). Per the germline V gene, CDR1 is MNHEY and CDR2 is SVGAGI. This CDR3 contains 14 residues. In DNA form, the CDR3 reads TGTGCCAGCAGTTCCGGACTTTTGTGGTACGGGCAGTACTTC. This codes for CASSSGLLWYGQYF.

The gene calls are TRBV6-1 and TRBJ1-6; D is perhaps TRBD1 (5 bases). The CDR3 loop spans 17 amino acids. The V gene lost 0 bases and the J gene lost 6 bases, with 15 bases spanning the gap. Per germline, CDR1 MNHNS and CDR2 SASEGT. The CDR3 loop is CASSEALGYRPNSPLHF. CDR3 nucleotide sequence: TGTGCCAGCAGTGAAGCCCTGGGGTACAGGCCTAATTCACCCCTCCACTTT.

The genes are TRBV4-1 and TRBJ1-4; D not certain. The ends were cut back, 4 bases at V and 4 bases at J, with 13 bases in the middle. The length of the CDR3 is 15 residues. Germline lookup yields CDR1 MGHRA and CDR2 YSYEKL. CDR3 in amino acids: CASSRNGGFNEKLFF. CDR3 DNA sequence: TGCGCCAGCAGCCGGAACGGCGGGTTTAATGAAAAACTGTTTTTT.

The chain employs TRBV21-1 and TRBJ2-7; the table gives TRBD2 as D, unverified against the DNA. TRBV21-1 constitutes a pseudogene. The length of the CDR3 is 19 residues. The CDR3 region is CASSPSRPGLAGFSYEQYF. For the CDR3, the DNA is TGTGCCAGCAGCCCCTCCCGGCCGGGACTAGCGGGATTTTCCTACGAGCAGTACTTC.

The chain is built from TRBV5-1 and TRBJ1-2; a possible D gene is TRBD1 (6 bases). There are 14 residues in the CDR3. V shed 0 bases and J shed 2 bases, with 8 bases lying between them. From germline, CDR1 is SGHRS and CDR2 YFSETQ. CDR3 in amino acids: CASSLGQGNYGYTF. Written as DNA, the CDR3 is TGCGCCAGCAGCTTGGGTCAGGGGAACTATGGCTACACCTTC.

The chain couples TRBV7-9 to TRBJ2-5; TRBD1 agrees at 7 bases. The germline gives CDR1 SEHNR, CDR2 FQNEAQ (reference sequence). The CDR3 consists of 16 residues. Trimming removed 4 bases from V and 2 bases from J; junction bases left unmatched: 10. The CDR3 region has the DNA TGTGCCAGCAGCTCAGGGGCGACGACAGGGCAAGAGACCCAGTACTTC. As protein: CASSSGATTGQETQYF.

In this sample, this clone turned up a few times. The gene calls are TRBV19 and TRBJ1-5; D gene uncertain. This CDR3 has 13 amino acids. V was clipped by 2 bases and J by 4 bases, with 6 bases between them. Germline V gene sequence: CDR1 LNHDA, CDR2 SQIVND (reference sequence). CDR3 region: CASSITRNQPQHF. CDR3 in DNA: TGTGCCAGTAGTATAACCAGGAATCAGCCCCAGCATTTT.

This sequence joins TRBV5-8 and TRBJ2-5; 12 nucleotides line up with TRBD2. The trim removed 0 bases at V and 1 base at J, leaving 1 base unmatched. Germline loops: CDR1 SGHTS, CDR2 YDEGEE. This CDR3 has 16 residues. CDR3 bases: TGTGCCAGCAGCTTGGGGACTAGCGGGGCCCAAGAGACCCAGTACTTC. Its protein is CASSLGTSGAQETQYF.

The V call is TRBV16, the J call TRBJ1-2; D is unresolved. The V and J ends lost 0 bases and 2 bases respectively, with 7 bases between them. This CDR3 comprises 14 residues. The germline gives CDR1 KGHSY, CDR2 FQNENV. DNA for the CDR3: TGTGCCAGCAGCCAATCGGGCCAGAACTATGGCTACACCTTC. This gives the protein CASSQSGQNYGYTF.

This chain connects TRBV5-4 to TRBJ2-7; TRBD2 matches 10 bases. Unmatched junction bases numbered 10, after V lost 4 bases and J lost 6 bases. In germline, CDR1 is SGHNT, CDR2 YYREEE (reference sequence). The CDR3 has 15 residues. In DNA, the CDR3 is TGTGCCAGCAGCGCAGCTCTAGCGGGAGCAGGCGAGCAGTACTTC. Protein: CASSAALAGAGEQYF.

J is TRBJ1-3 and V is TRBV2; perhaps TRBD1 as D (5 bases). This CDR3 contains 16 residues. The V gene lost 7 bases and the J gene lost 0 bases, with 16 bases spanning the gap. Germline loops: CDR1 SNHLY, CDR2 FYNNEI. The CDR3 region is CASKARGENSGNTIYF. The CDR3 bases are TGTGCCAGCAAGGCCCGGGGGGAAAACTCTGGAAACACCATATATTTT.

This clone was found a few times. This chain uses TRBV5-1 with TRBJ2-5; D is possibly TRBD2 (6 bases). The assigned J gene may be wrong: the sequence end matches TRBJ2-7 better. The germline gives CDR1 SGHRS, CDR2 YFSETQ. The CDR3 spans 15 residues. DNA for the CDR3: TGCGCCAGCAGCTCGAGGGCGGGGAGCTCCTACGAGCAGTACTTC. Protein sequence: CASSSRAGSSYEQYF.

The V call is TRBV7-6, the J call TRBJ2-3; D is unclear. Looked up from germline, CDR1 is SGHVS and CDR2 is FNYEAQ. With 4 bases removed from V and 0 bases from J, the gap between germline ends came to 11 bases. The CDR3 has 15 residues. The CDR3 bases are TGTGCCAGCAGCTCTTACACTACTAGCACAGATACGCAGTATTTT. Protein product: CASSSYTTSTDTQYF. The full variable domain, completed using reference TRBV7-6 and TRBJ2-3, is GAGVSQSPRYKVTKRGQDVALRCDPISGHVSLYWYRQALGQGPEFLTYFNYEAQQDKSGLPNDRFSAERPEGSISTLTIQRTEQRDSAMYRCASSSYTTSTDTQYFGPGTRLTVL.

As for this clone: A read error may produce the germline difference seen at one junction end. The chain carries TRBV7-2 and TRBJ2-7, with no clear D. The CDR3 totals 14 residues. The germline V gene has CDR1 SGHTA and CDR2 FQGNSA. The CDR3 spells CASSLGGGSYEQHF. The CDR3 DNA sequence: TGTGCCAGCAGCTTAGGCGGCGGTTCCTACGAGCAGCACTTC.

The chain is built from TRBV19 and TRBJ1-2, with 7 bases identical to TRBD1. The CDR3 has 14 amino acids. In germline, CDR1 is LNHDA, CDR2 SQIVND (reference sequence). J gave up 7 bases and V 3 bases, and 8 bases lay outside the gene matches. CDR3 in amino acids: CASSIQGGAIGYTF. DNA of the CDR3: TGTGCCAGTAGTATCCAAGGGGGCGCGATTGGCTACACCTTC.

V and J are TRBV13 and TRBJ2-5; 7 positions agree with TRBD2. Germline CDR1 reads PRHDT; CDR2 reads FYEKMQ (reference sequence). J was trimmed by 5 bases and V by 0 bases; bases with no gene match: 3. CDR3 length equals 14 residues. CDR3 DNA sequence: TGTGCCAGCAGCTTAGGGGGGGGGAAGGAGACCCAGTACTTC. This encodes CASSLGGGKETQYF.